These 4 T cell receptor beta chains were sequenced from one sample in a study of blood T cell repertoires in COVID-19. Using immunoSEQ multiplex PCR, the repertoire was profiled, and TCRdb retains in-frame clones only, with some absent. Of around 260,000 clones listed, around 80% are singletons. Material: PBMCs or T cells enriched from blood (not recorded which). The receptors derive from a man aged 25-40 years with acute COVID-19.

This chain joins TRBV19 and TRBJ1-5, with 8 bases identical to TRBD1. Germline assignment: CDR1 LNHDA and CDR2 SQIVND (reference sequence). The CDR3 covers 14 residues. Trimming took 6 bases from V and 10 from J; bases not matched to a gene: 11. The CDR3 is CASRDDAGGQPQHF. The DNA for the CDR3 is TGTGCCAGTAGGGATGATGCAGGGGGCCAACCCCAGCATTTT.

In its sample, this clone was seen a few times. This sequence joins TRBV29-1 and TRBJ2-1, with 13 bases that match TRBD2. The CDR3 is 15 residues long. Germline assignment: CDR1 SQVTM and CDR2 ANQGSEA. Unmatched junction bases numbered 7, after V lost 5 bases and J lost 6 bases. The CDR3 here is CSVTLGLAGRNEQFF. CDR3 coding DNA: TGCAGCGTTACACTGGGACTAGCGGGACGCAATGAGCAGTTCTTC.

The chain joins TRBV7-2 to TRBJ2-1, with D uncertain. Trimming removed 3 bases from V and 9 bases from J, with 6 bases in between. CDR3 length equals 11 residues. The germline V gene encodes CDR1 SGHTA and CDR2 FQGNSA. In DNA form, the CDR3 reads TGTGCCAGCAGCTTCCGTCTTGAGCAGTTCTTC. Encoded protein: CASSFRLEQFF.

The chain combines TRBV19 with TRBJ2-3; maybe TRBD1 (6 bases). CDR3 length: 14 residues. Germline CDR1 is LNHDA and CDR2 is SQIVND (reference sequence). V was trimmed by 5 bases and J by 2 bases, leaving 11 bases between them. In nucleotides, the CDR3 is TGTGCCAGTAGTTCCGGGACAATCACAGATACGCAGTATTTT. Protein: CASSSGTITDTQYF.